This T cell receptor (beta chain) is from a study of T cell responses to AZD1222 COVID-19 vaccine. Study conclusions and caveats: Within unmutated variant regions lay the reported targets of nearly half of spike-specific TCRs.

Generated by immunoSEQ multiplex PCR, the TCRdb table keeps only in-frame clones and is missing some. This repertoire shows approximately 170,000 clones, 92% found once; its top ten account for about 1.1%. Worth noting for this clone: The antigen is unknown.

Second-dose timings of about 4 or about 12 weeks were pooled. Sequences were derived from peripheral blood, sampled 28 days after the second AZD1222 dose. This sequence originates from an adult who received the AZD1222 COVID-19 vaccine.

Written as DNA, the CDR3 is TGTGCCAGCAGTTTAGCGGACAATGAGCAGTTCTTC. Its protein product is CASSLADNEQFF. V is TRBV12-3 or TRBV12-4 and J is TRBJ2-1; D is uncertain. Trimming took off 0 bases at V and 5 bases at J, with 2 bases between the two ends. The CDR3 has 12 amino acids.